This T cell receptor (beta chain) comes out of a study of PD-L1 blockade in urothelial cancer. The overall study: Between 0 and 3 prior chemotherapy regimens had been given to patients.

TCRdb keeps only in-frame clones here, not all; method: immunoSEQ multiplex PCR. The data contain around 87,000 clones, roughly 85% of them seen just once; the ten biggest clones take up under 10%. Time point reported: peripheral blood 6 weeks after treatment start. This clone occurred once. V dropped 7 bases and J dropped 2; count of bases not matched to a gene: 2. Per the germline V gene, CDR1 is LNHDA and CDR2 is SQIVND (reference sequence). The CDR3 totals 13 residues. The source material was PBMCs, sampled around atezolizumab (anti-PD-L1) treatment. This chain joins TRBV19 and TRBJ2-3; TRBD1 agrees at 8 bases. The sequence was collected from a man between 65 and 85 years old with urothelial cancer. The CDR3 DNA is TGTGCCAGTACGGACAGGGCCACAGATACGCAGTATTTT. This translates into CASTDRATDTQYF.